Listed below are T cell receptor beta chains from one sample, sequenced in a study of T cell changes during pregnancy in multiple sclerosis. The method was immunoSEQ multiplex PCR; TCRdb's version includes in-frame clones alone and lacks a portion of them. The table lists about 48,000 clones, about 94% of them singletons. The source was CD4+ T cells from peripheral blood mononuclear cells, collected in the first trimester of pregnancy. The receptors come from a female donor with multiple sclerosis, enrolled in a pregnancy study. CDR3s include the opening cysteine and the closing phenylalanine or tryptophan. The order of the fields is J gene, CDR3 length, clone size, D gene, V gene, CDR3 DNA, CDR3 protein. D genes are given only for firm matches. Size is stated for part of the rows, as once, few or many counts, or as a class when the clone is expanded.

J gene: TRBJ2-2; CDR3 length: 14; clone size: once; D gene: -; V gene: TRBV11-2; CDR3 DNA: TGTGCCAGCAGCTTAGGCCAGGGGTCCGGGGAGCTGTTTTTT; CDR3 protein: CASSLGQGSGELFF
J gene: TRBJ2-4; CDR3 length: 14; clone size: few; D gene: TRBD2; V gene: TRBV5-1; CDR3 DNA: TGCGCCAGCAGCTCCGCTGCGGGGGAAAACATTCAGTACTTC; CDR3 protein: CASSSAAGENIQYF
J gene: TRBJ2-1; CDR3 length: 16; clone size: -; D gene: -; V gene: TRBV11-3; CDR3 DNA: TGTGCCAGCAGCAGTAAGCGGACGAGCTCCTACAATGAGCAGTTCTTC; CDR3 protein: CASSSKRTSSYNEQFF
J gene: TRBJ2-3; CDR3 length: 13; clone size: -; D gene: -; V gene: TRBV6-1; CDR3 DNA: TGTGCCAGCAGTGAAGCGTTTAGAGATACGCAGTATTTT; CDR3 protein: CASSEAFRDTQYF
J gene: TRBJ1-5; CDR3 length: 13; clone size: -; D gene: -; V gene: TRBV25-1; CDR3 DNA: TGTGCCAGCAGTGATACGGGCAATCAGCCCCAGCATTTT; CDR3 protein: CASSDTGNQPQHF
J gene: TRBJ1-3; CDR3 length: 17; clone size: -; D gene: TRBD1; V gene: TRBV7-8; CDR3 DNA: TGTGCCAGCAGCTTACACGACAGGGCTAGCTCTGGAAACACCATATATTTT; CDR3 protein: CASSLHDRASSGNTIYF
J gene: TRBJ2-7; CDR3 length: 14; clone size: -; D gene: -; V gene: TRBV29-1; CDR3 DNA: TGCAGCGTTGATGCGTCAGGGGGGCCCTACGAGCAGTACTTC; CDR3 protein: CSVDASGGPYEQYF
J gene: TRBJ1-2; CDR3 length: 16; clone size: once; D gene: TRBD1; V gene: TRBV6-5; CDR3 DNA: TGTGCCAGCAGTTACGTGGGGACAGGGGCTAACTATGGCTACACCTTC; CDR3 protein: CASSYVGTGANYGYTF
J gene: TRBJ1-3; CDR3 length: 18; clone size: -; D gene: TRBD1; V gene: TRBV4-1; CDR3 DNA: TGCGCCAGCAGCCAGCCCACGGACAGGGTCTGGTCTGGAAACACCATATATTTT; CDR3 protein: CASSQPTDRVWSGNTIYF
J gene: TRBJ2-2; CDR3 length: 14; clone size: -; D gene: -; V gene: TRBV10-2; CDR3 DNA: TGCGCCAGCATAGACAGGACAAACACCGGGGAGCTGTTTTTT; CDR3 protein: CASIDRTNTGELFF
J gene: TRBJ2-1; CDR3 length: 12; clone size: -; D gene: -; V gene: TRBV30; CDR3 DNA: TGTGCCTGGAGTGGGGGCTGGGCTGAGCAGTTCTTC; CDR3 protein: CAWSGGWAEQFF
J gene: TRBJ2-7; CDR3 length: 15; clone size: -; D gene: -; V gene: TRBV7-2; CDR3 DNA: TGTGCCAGCAGCTTGGGCCAGAGTAGGTCGGGAGAGCAGTACTTC; CDR3 protein: CASSLGQSRSGEQYF
J gene: TRBJ1-2; CDR3 length: 13; clone size: -; D gene: -; V gene: TRBV2; CDR3 DNA: TGTGCCAGCCGAAGACAGTCTGCCTATGGCTACACCTTC; CDR3 protein: CASRRQSAYGYTF
J gene: TRBJ2-2; CDR3 length: 15; clone size: -; D gene: TRBD1; V gene: TRBV19; CDR3 DNA: TGTGCCAGTAGTCCGTCGACAGGGGGCACCGGGGAGCTGTTTTTT; CDR3 protein: CASSPSTGGTGELFF
J gene: TRBJ1-1; CDR3 length: 13; clone size: few; D gene: -; V gene: TRBV6-5; CDR3 DNA: TGTGCCAGCAGCCCCAGGGAGGGCCCCGAAGCTTTCTTT; CDR3 protein: CASSPREGPEAFF
J gene: TRBJ1-2; CDR3 length: 13; clone size: -; D gene: TRBD1; V gene: TRBV15; CDR3 DNA: TGTGCCACCAGCACGGGACAGAACTATGGCTACACCTTC; CDR3 protein: CATSTGQNYGYTF
J gene: TRBJ1-2; CDR3 length: 15; clone size: -; D gene: -; V gene: TRBV30; CDR3 DNA: TGTGCCTGGACCCTCGCGGGGGGCGCTAACTATGGCTACACCTTC; CDR3 protein: CAWTLAGGANYGYTF
J gene: TRBJ2-7; CDR3 length: 14; clone size: -; D gene: TRBD2; V gene: TRBV5-1; CDR3 DNA: TGCGCCAGCAGCTTGGGACTAGCGGGGGACGAGCAGTACTTC; CDR3 protein: CASSLGLAGDEQYF
J gene: TRBJ2-7; CDR3 length: 18; clone size: -; D gene: -; V gene: TRBV5-1; CDR3 DNA: TGCGCCAGCAGCTTGGGATGGGGCACCGGCGGCGTCGCCTACGAGCAGTACTTC; CDR3 protein: CASSLGWGTGGVAYEQYF
J gene: TRBJ2-3; CDR3 length: 16; clone size: -; D gene: TRBD1; V gene: TRBV19; CDR3 DNA: TGTGCCAGTAGTCCTACCGGGACAGGGGGATCAGATACGCAGTATTTT; CDR3 protein: CASSPTGTGGSDTQYF
J gene: TRBJ2-2; CDR3 length: 20; clone size: -; D gene: TRBD2; V gene: TRBV27; CDR3 DNA: TGTGCCAGCAGTTTCTCGACTAGCGGGGGCCTACCAGCCCCCCCCGGGGAGCTGTTTTTT; CDR3 protein: CASSFSTSGGLPAPPGELFF
J gene: TRBJ1-3; CDR3 length: 13; clone size: -; D gene: -; V gene: TRBV29-1; CDR3 DNA: TGCAGCGTTGAACAGAGACTTGGAAACACCATATATTTT; CDR3 protein: CSVEQRLGNTIYF
J gene: TRBJ1-3; CDR3 length: 16; clone size: -; D gene: -; V gene: TRBV10-3; CDR3 DNA: TGTGCCATCAGCCCCGCAGACAGGTCCTCTGGAAACACCATATATTTT; CDR3 protein: CAISPADRSSGNTIYF
J gene: TRBJ2-2; CDR3 length: 16; clone size: -; D gene: -; V gene: TRBV29-1; CDR3 DNA: TGCAGCGTTGGTGGGGGGAAAGTAACGAACACCGGGGAGCTGTTTTTT; CDR3 protein: CSVGGGKVTNTGELFF
J gene: TRBJ1-1; CDR3 length: 12; clone size: -; D gene: TRBD1; V gene: TRBV6-5; CDR3 DNA: TGTGCCAGCAGCCACGGGGACAGGGGAGCTTTCTTT; CDR3 protein: CASSHGDRGAFF
J gene: TRBJ1-2; CDR3 length: 15; clone size: once; D gene: -; V gene: TRBV5-1; CDR3 DNA: TGCGCCAGCAGCTTGGCACCCCCAGCTAACTATGGCTACACCTTC; CDR3 protein: CASSLAPPANYGYTF
J gene: TRBJ1-2; CDR3 length: 15; clone size: -; D gene: TRBD1; V gene: TRBV19; CDR3 DNA: TGTGCCAGTAGTATAAACCAGGGGGCGAGCTATGGCTACACCTTC; CDR3 protein: CASSINQGASYGYTF
J gene: TRBJ2-2; CDR3 length: 20; clone size: -; D gene: TRBD1; V gene: TRBV19; CDR3 DNA: TGTGCCAGTAGTATACGGGACAGCCGAGTCCTGGCGGCGAACACCGGGGAGCTGTTTTTT; CDR3 protein: CASSIRDSRVLAANTGELFF
J gene: TRBJ1-4; CDR3 length: 18; clone size: -; D gene: -; V gene: TRBV19; CDR3 DNA: TGTGCCAGTAGTATTTCCAGGGTGAAAGTTGCAACTAATGAAAAACTGTTTTTT; CDR3 protein: CASSISRVKVATNEKLFF
J gene: TRBJ1-1; CDR3 length: 14; clone size: few; D gene: -; V gene: TRBV6-1; CDR3 DNA: TGTGCCAGCAGCACAGGATTTACTAACACTGAAGCTTTCTTT; CDR3 protein: CASSTGFTNTEAFF
J gene: TRBJ1-2; CDR3 length: 13; clone size: -; D gene: TRBD1; V gene: TRBV7-2; CDR3 DNA: TGTGCCAGCAGCTTTCGGGACAGGCGTGGCTACACCTTC; CDR3 protein: CASSFRDRRGYTF
J gene: TRBJ1-6; CDR3 length: 13; clone size: -; D gene: -; V gene: TRBV30; CDR3 DNA: TGTGCCTGGGAGCCTTCCACGGGGTCACCCCTCCACTTT; CDR3 protein: CAWEPSTGSPLHF
J gene: TRBJ1-4; CDR3 length: 18; clone size: -; D gene: -; V gene: TRBV7-2; CDR3 DNA: TGTGCCAGCAGCTTAGCGCGCGGAGGGGTACGAACTAATGAAAAACTGTTTTTT; CDR3 protein: CASSLARGGVRTNEKLFF
J gene: TRBJ2-3; CDR3 length: 15; clone size: -; D gene: -; V gene: TRBV11-3; CDR3 DNA: TGTGCCAGCAGCTTAGATCTGGGGCCCACAGATACGCAGTATTTT; CDR3 protein: CASSLDLGPTDTQYF
J gene: TRBJ1-1; CDR3 length: 18; clone size: -; D gene: -; V gene: TRBV4-1; CDR3 DNA: TGCGCCAGCAGCCAAGATGCGGGGGGCATATTTCCGAACACTGAAGCTTTCTTT; CDR3 protein: CASSQDAGGIFPNTEAFF
J gene: TRBJ2-2; CDR3 length: 15; clone size: -; D gene: -; V gene: TRBV5-6; CDR3 DNA: TGTGCCAGCAGCTTTAGGACAGTGAACACCGGGGAGCTGTTTTTT; CDR3 protein: CASSFRTVNTGELFF
J gene: TRBJ2-7; CDR3 length: 10; clone size: -; D gene: -; V gene: TRBV6-5; CDR3 DNA: TGTGCCAGCAAGAGCTACGAGCAGTACTTC; CDR3 protein: CASKSYEQYF
J gene: TRBJ2-1; CDR3 length: 13; clone size: once; D gene: TRBD2; V gene: TRBV12-5; CDR3 DNA: TGTGCTAGTGGTTTGGGACTAGCGGCCAACCAGTTCTTC; CDR3 protein: CASGLGLAANQFF
J gene: TRBJ2-5; CDR3 length: 14; clone size: -; D gene: -; V gene: TRBV2; CDR3 DNA: TGTGCCAGCAGTAAGGGGGACGAATTAGAGACCCAGTACTTC; CDR3 protein: CASSKGDELETQYF
J gene: TRBJ1-4; CDR3 length: 19; clone size: -; D gene: TRBD1; V gene: TRBV4-1; CDR3 DNA: TGCGCCAGCAGCCCACCCGGGTTACTACAGGGGACAACTAATGAAAAACTGTTTTTT; CDR3 protein: CASSPPGLLQGTTNEKLFF
J gene: TRBJ1-1; CDR3 length: 15; clone size: -; D gene: -; V gene: TRBV29-1; CDR3 DNA: TGCAGCGCTGTCCGGACAGTGACTTGGAACACTGAAGCTTTCTTT; CDR3 protein: CSAVRTVTWNTEAFF
J gene: TRBJ2-7; CDR3 length: 14; clone size: -; D gene: -; V gene: TRBV10-2; CDR3 DNA: TGCGCCAGCAGTGAGGGGGCCCGTCTGGGCGAGCAGTACTTC; CDR3 protein: CASSEGARLGEQYF
J gene: TRBJ2-2; CDR3 length: 13; clone size: -; D gene: TRBD1; V gene: TRBV11-2; CDR3 DNA: TGTGCCAGCAGCCGGGACAGGACCGGGGAGCTGTTTTTT; CDR3 protein: CASSRDRTGELFF
J gene: TRBJ1-2; CDR3 length: 16; clone size: -; D gene: -; V gene: TRBV5-8; CDR3 DNA: TGTGCCAGCAGCCCACCAGGGGCGGCATCTATTTATGGCTACACCTTC; CDR3 protein: CASSPPGAASIYGYTF
J gene: TRBJ2-2; CDR3 length: 14; clone size: once; D gene: -; V gene: TRBV6-1; CDR3 DNA: TGTGCCAGCAGTAGGGGACTTAACACCGGGGAGCTGTTTTTT; CDR3 protein: CASSRGLNTGELFF
J gene: TRBJ2-2; CDR3 length: 16; clone size: once; D gene: TRBD1; V gene: TRBV10-3; CDR3 DNA: TGTGCCATCAGTGATAGACAGGGGACGAACACCGGGGAGCTGTTTTTT; CDR3 protein: CAISDRQGTNTGELFF
J gene: TRBJ1-1; CDR3 length: 15; clone size: -; D gene: TRBD1; V gene: TRBV5-1; CDR3 DNA: TGCGCCAGCAGCTCTGGTGTCCAGGGGGGCCCTGAAGCTTTCTTT; CDR3 protein: CASSSGVQGGPEAFF
J gene: TRBJ2-3; CDR3 length: 15; clone size: -; D gene: TRBD2; V gene: TRBV7-9; CDR3 DNA: TGTGCCAGCAGCTTTGGCGGGGGGAGAATAGATACGCAGTATTTT; CDR3 protein: CASSFGGGRIDTQYF
J gene: TRBJ2-3; CDR3 length: 15; clone size: -; D gene: TRBD2; V gene: TRBV15; CDR3 DNA: TGTGCCACCAGCAGAGACCGGGGGGGCACAGATACGCAGTATTTT; CDR3 protein: CATSRDRGGTDTQYF